This TCR beta chain was sequenced during a study of T cell changes during pregnancy in multiple sclerosis. Produced via immunoSEQ multiplex PCR; TCRdb's table is partial and in-frame only. Of about 50,000 clones detected, around nine tenths appear once; the ten largest clones hold about 0.37%. The CDR3 has 13 residues. Germline V CDR1 and CDR2: SGHRS, YFSETQ. V was trimmed by 6 bases and J by 5 bases, leaving 11 bases between them. This clone was seen a single time. Sequencing was performed on CD4+ T cells from peripheral blood mononuclear cells, taken before pregnancy. The chain recombines TRBV5-1 with TRBJ2-2; TRBD2 is a possible D gene (5 bases). This sequence was found in a female donor with multiple sclerosis, enrolled in a pregnancy study. CDR3 in amino acids: CASTTGKTGELFF. CDR3 sequence (DNA): TGCGCCAGCACCACGGGGAAGACCGGGGAGCTGTTTTTT.